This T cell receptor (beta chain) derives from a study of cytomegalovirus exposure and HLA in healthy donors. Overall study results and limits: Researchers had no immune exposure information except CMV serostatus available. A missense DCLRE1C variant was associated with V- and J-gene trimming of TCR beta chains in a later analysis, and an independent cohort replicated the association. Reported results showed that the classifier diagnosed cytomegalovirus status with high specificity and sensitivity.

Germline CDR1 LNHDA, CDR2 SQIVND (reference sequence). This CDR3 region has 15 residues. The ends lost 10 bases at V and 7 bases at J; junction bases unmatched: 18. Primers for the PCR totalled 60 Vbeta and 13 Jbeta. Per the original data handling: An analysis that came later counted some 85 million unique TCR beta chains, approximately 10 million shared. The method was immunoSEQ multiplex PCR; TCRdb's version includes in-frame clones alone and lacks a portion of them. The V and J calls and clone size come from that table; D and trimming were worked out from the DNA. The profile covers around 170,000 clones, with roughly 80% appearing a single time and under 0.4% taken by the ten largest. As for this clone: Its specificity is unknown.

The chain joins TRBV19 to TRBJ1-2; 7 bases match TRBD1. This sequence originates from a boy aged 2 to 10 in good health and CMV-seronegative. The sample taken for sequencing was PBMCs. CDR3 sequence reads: CANPGQTFYSFGYTF. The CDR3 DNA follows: TGTGCCAACCCGGGACAGACATTTTATAGTTTTGGCTACACCTTC.